Below, 25 T cell receptor beta chains from the same sample are listed, as sequenced in a study of cytomegalovirus exposure and HLA in healthy donors (dated by TCRdb to about 2017). The library was made by the immunoSEQ multiplex PCR assay. For the multiplex PCR, a mixture combining 60 forward primers for TCR Vbeta segments and 13 reverse primers for TCR Jbeta segments was used. TCRdb carries this immuneACCESS record with in-frame sequences only. Its versions omit some clonotypes, under half of them owing to an unresolved V gene in the studies checked, with the rest unexplained. This sample's clone table shows approximately 210,000 clones. The top ten clonotypes cover under 1% of the sample. The sequenced sample consisted of PBMCs. The receptor set was obtained from a woman younger than 45 in good health and CMV-seropositive.

V is TRBV6-5 and J is TRBJ2-7; 8 positions match TRBD1. The CDR3 runs 14 residues. CDR1 MNHEY and CDR2 SVGAGI come from the germline V gene. After removal of 5 bases from V and 3 bases from J, the junction contained 6 bases not matched to a gene. CDR3 DNA: TGTGCCAGCAGTCAGGGGGCCCGAGGCTACGAGCAGTACTTC. This sequence encodes CASSQGARGYEQYF.

This chain links TRBV29-1 with TRBJ2-7; 12 bases fit TRBD2. The CDR3 contains 14 residues. With V trimmed by 4 bases and J by 4 bases, 5 bases remained unmatched. From germline, CDR1 is SQVTM and CDR2 ANQGSEA. The CDR3 region is CSVASGRANYEQYF. The CDR3 DNA reads as TGCAGCGTTGCTAGCGGGAGGGCCAATTACGAGCAGTACTTC.

The CDR3 DNA reads as TGTGCCAGCAGGCAAACAGGGGCGGGGACCCAGTACTTC. This sequence encodes CASRQTGAGTQYF. The V gene is TRBV28, the J gene TRBJ2-5; 7 positions match TRBD1. V dropped 6 bases and J dropped 7; count of bases not matched to a gene: 8. This CDR3 has 13 amino acids. The V gene's germline CDR1 is MDHEN and CDR2 SYDVKM.

This chain joins TRBV4-1 and TRBJ2-3; 9 bases fit TRBD2. The CDR3 length is 17 residues. After removal of 4 bases from V and 6 bases from J, the junction contained 14 bases not matched to a gene. The germline CDR1 and CDR2 sequences are MGHRA and YSYEKL. CDR3 DNA: TGCGCCAGCAGCCGGTACGGGACTAGCTGGGTTTCCGATACGCAGTATTTT. It translates to CASSRYGTSWVSDTQYF.

The chain couples TRBV18 to TRBJ2-7; D is perhaps TRBD1 (7 bases). CDR3 size: 15 residues. The V end lost 2 bases, the J end lost 5 bases, and 16 bases lay between the germline ends. Per germline, CDR1 KGHSH and CDR2 LQKENI. CDR3 residues: CASSPETGRQNEQYF. The DNA of the CDR3 is TGTGCCAGCTCACCAGAGACAGGGAGGCAAAACGAGCAGTACTTC.

The rearrangement links TRBV6-6 to TRBJ2-3; no firm D call. The CDR3 has 12 amino acids. The germline CDR1 and CDR2 sequences are MNHNY and SVGAGI (reference sequence). The V end was cut by 7 bases, the J end by 0 bases, with 5 bases between. Here the CDR3 reads CASTLSTDTQYF. CDR3 in DNA: TGTGCCAGCACTCTGAGCACAGATACGCAGTATTTT.

The V and J genes are TRBV7-2 and TRBJ2-1; D perhaps matches TRBD2 (6 bases). V lost 4 bases, J lost 5 bases, and 21 bases lay in between. Per the germline V gene, CDR1 is SGHTA and CDR2 is FQGNSA. This CDR3 spans 17 amino acids. The CDR3 protein is CASSYPMRGTPNNEQFF. CDR3 DNA sequence: TGTGCCAGCAGCTACCCCATGCGGGGCACACCCAACAATGAGCAGTTCTTC.

The chain couples TRBV27 to TRBJ2-7; TRBD1 matches at 8 bases. CDR1 is MNHEY and CDR2 is SMNVEV in the germline V gene (reference sequence). The CDR3 contains 15 residues. The trim removed 7 bases at V and 1 base at J, leaving 9 bases unmatched. The CDR3 loop reads CASKPRQGFSYEQYF. DNA for the CDR3: TGTGCCAGCAAACCTAGACAGGGGTTTTCCTACGAGCAGTACTTC.

The chain couples TRBV27 to TRBJ2-1, with D possibly being TRBD1 (6 bases). The CDR3 contains 16 residues. Per germline, CDR1 MNHEY and CDR2 SMNVEV (reference sequence). Trimming pared 8 bases from V and 9 bases from J, leaving 26 bases between. This CDR3 is CASGRSAQTVDSEQFF. The CDR3 bases are TGTGCCAGCGGAAGATCTGCCCAGACCGTGGACAGTGAGCAGTTCTTC.

This chain joins TRBV29-1 and TRBJ2-5; D remains unclear. CDR1 and CDR2 from the germline V gene are SQVTM and ANQGSEA. Trimming left V 4 bases short and J 2 bases short, with 8 bases between. This CDR3 is built from 12 residues. The CDR3 DNA reads as TGCAGCGTTGTTAGTAGTCAAGAGACCCAGTACTTC. Residues: CSVVSSQETQYF.

The chain has TRBV28 and TRBJ1-4; D not certain. The CDR3 has 15 amino acids. V was pared by 7 bases and J by 7 bases, with 19 bases between. Germline assignment: CDR1 MDHEN and CDR2 SYDVKM. This CDR3 is CASTDPGMGGEKLFF. The CDR3 DNA follows: TGTGCCAGCACCGACCCCGGGATGGGTGGTGAAAAACTGTTTTTT.

V and J are TRBV6-5 and TRBJ1-2, with D unresolved. CDR3 length: 12 amino acids. The germline V gene has CDR1 MNHEY and CDR2 SVGAGI. Trimming removed 10 bases from V and 5 bases from J, with 14 bases in between. CDR3 sequence (DNA): TGTGCCACCCTATCGAAGCCGTATGGCTACACCTTC. It encodes CATLSKPYGYTF.

The chain uses TRBV29-1 and TRBJ2-7; a possible D gene is TRBD1 (5 bases). The CDR3 covers 14 residues. V gave up 0 bases and J gave up 0 bases, with 9 bases separating them. Per the germline V gene, CDR1 is SQVTM and CDR2 is ANQGSEA. The CDR3 reads CSVEDRESSYEQYF. The CDR3 DNA is TGCAGCGTTGAAGACAGGGAAAGCTCCTACGAGCAGTACTTC.

This sequence joins TRBV6-5 and TRBJ1-1; no definite D call. The germline gives CDR1 MNHEY, CDR2 SVGAGI. The length of the CDR3 is 14 residues. V shed 5 bases and J shed 0 bases, with 10 bases lying between them. The CDR3 DNA reads as TGTGCCAGCAGTGAAAGTTTAGTGAACACTGAAGCTTTCTTT. Its translation: CASSESLVNTEAFF.

This chain links TRBV5-4 with TRBJ1-6, with D unresolved. The CDR3 contains 14 residues. Germline assignment: CDR1 SGHNT and CDR2 YYREEE (reference sequence). With 0 bases removed from V and 9 bases from J, the gap between germline ends came to 10 bases. This chain's CDR3 is CASSLDLRGSPLHF. The CDR3 nucleotides read TGTGCCAGCAGCTTGGACCTCCGGGGTTCACCCCTCCACTTT.

The J gene is TRBJ2-1, the V gene TRBV19; 8 bases agree with TRBD2. Germline CDR1 is LNHDA and CDR2 is SQIVND (reference sequence). The V gene end was trimmed by 3 bases and the J gene end by 4 bases; junction bases not matched to a gene: 17. The CDR3 contains 19 residues. CDR3 sequence: CASSMGSSGASGRYNEQFF. The CDR3 DNA follows: TGTGCCAGTAGTATGGGGTCCTCGGGGGCTAGCGGGCGGTACAATGAGCAGTTCTTC. Using reference TRBV19 and TRBJ2-1 for the parts outside the CDR3, the full variable domain is DGGITQSPKYLFRKEGQNVTLSCEQNLNHDAMYWYRQDPGQGLRLIYYSQIVNDFQKGDIAEGYSVSREKKESFPLTVTSAQKNPTAFYLCASSMGSSGASGRYNEQFFGPGTRLTVL.

V gene TRBV4-1 combines with J gene TRBJ2-7, with TRBD1 matching over 12 bases. V lost 4 bases, J lost 6 bases, and 7 bases stayed unmatched. Germline V gives CDR1 MGHRA, CDR2 YSYEKL. The length of the CDR3 is 15 residues. The CDR3 DNA sequence: TGCGCCAGCAGCCGCCAGGGACAGGGGGCCGGCGAGCAGTACTTC. This gives the protein CASSRQGQGAGEQYF.

This chain links TRBV6-1 with TRBJ1-2, with D uncertain. V was shortened by 3 bases and J by 0 bases, with 8 bases between the two germline ends. Germline V gene sequence: CDR1 MNHNS, CDR2 SASEGT. This CDR3 has 14 amino acids. The CDR3 sequence: CASSEQSSNYGYTF. The CDR3 region has the DNA TGTGCCAGCAGTGAGCAGTCCTCTAACTATGGCTACACCTTC.

V is TRBV5-1 and J is TRBJ1-1; unclear D gene. The ends were cut back, 0 bases at V and 9 bases at J, with 15 bases in the middle. The CDR3 totals 14 residues. The germline V gene has CDR1 SGHRS and CDR2 YFSETQ. The chain's CDR3 is CASSLGRDRPQAFF. The CDR3 bases are TGCGCCAGCAGCTTGGGTCGGGATCGTCCCCAAGCTTTCTTT. Variable domain in full (rest from reference TRBV5-1 and TRBJ1-1): KAGVTQTPRYLIKTRGQQVTLSCSPISGHRSVSWYQQTPGQGLQFLFEYFSETQRNKGNFPGRFSGRQFSNSRSEMNVSTLELGDSALYLCASSLGRDRPQAFFGQGTRLTVV.

J is TRBJ1-5 and V is TRBV28, with D possibly being TRBD1 (5 bases). CDR3 length: 15 residues. Trimming cost V 4 bases and J 7 bases, with 17 bases left between them. Per germline, CDR1 MDHEN and CDR2 SYDVKM. CDR3 loop: CASSSSSTGHQPQHF. For the CDR3, the DNA is TGTGCCAGCAGTTCCTCCTCTACAGGTCACCAGCCCCAGCATTTT.

This chain links TRBV19 with TRBJ2-1; 15 bases agree with TRBD2. V trimming: 7 bases; J trimming: 9 bases; junction bases outside the gene matches: 10. Germline V lookup: CDR1 LNHDA, CDR2 SQIVND (reference sequence). The CDR3 extends over 16 amino acids. CDR3 residues: CASTAGLAGGGGEQFF. The CDR3 DNA reads TGTGCCAGTACCGCGGGACTAGCGGGAGGAGGTGGTGAGCAGTTCTTC.

V is TRBV7-2 and J is TRBJ2-7; TRBD1 matches 10 bases. Trimming cost V 4 bases and J 2 bases; bases outside gene matches: 2. This CDR3 is 14 amino acids long. Germline-derived CDR1 and CDR2 are SGHTA and FQGNSA. CDR3 protein: CASSSGTGAYEQYF. CDR3 sequence (DNA): TGTGCCAGCAGCTCCGGGACAGGGGCCTACGAGCAGTACTTC.

The chain uses TRBV6-6 and TRBJ1-5; weak D call: TRBD1 (6 bases). The CDR3 loop spans 15 amino acids. Trimming shortened V by 4 bases and J by 0 bases, and 10 bases separated the two germline ends. Germline assignment: CDR1 MNHNY and CDR2 SVGAGI (reference sequence). The CDR3 protein is CASSLDSYSNQPQHF. The CDR3 coding sequence is TGTGCCAGCAGTTTGGACAGCTATAGCAATCAGCCCCAGCATTTT.

The rearrangement joins TRBV4-1 to TRBJ1-5, with TRBD1 matching 8 bases. Germline lookup yields CDR1 MGHRA and CDR2 YSYEKL. The CDR3 is made up of 15 amino acids. Losses at the gene ends were 1 base for V and 5 bases for J; bases not matched to a gene: 4. CDR3 in amino acids: CASSQAGGNDQPQHF. The DNA for the CDR3 is TGCGCCAGCAGCCAAGCAGGGGGCAACGATCAGCCCCAGCATTTT.

The V gene is TRBV2, the J gene TRBJ2-2; no firm D call. Trimming took 6 bases from V and 6 from J, leaving 8 bases between them. The CDR3 is 12 amino acids. CDR1 is SNHLY, CDR2 FYNNEI, per germline. The DNA of the CDR3 is TGTGCCAGCAGAACAGTTTCCGGGGAGCTGTTTTTT. Its protein product is CASRTVSGELFF.